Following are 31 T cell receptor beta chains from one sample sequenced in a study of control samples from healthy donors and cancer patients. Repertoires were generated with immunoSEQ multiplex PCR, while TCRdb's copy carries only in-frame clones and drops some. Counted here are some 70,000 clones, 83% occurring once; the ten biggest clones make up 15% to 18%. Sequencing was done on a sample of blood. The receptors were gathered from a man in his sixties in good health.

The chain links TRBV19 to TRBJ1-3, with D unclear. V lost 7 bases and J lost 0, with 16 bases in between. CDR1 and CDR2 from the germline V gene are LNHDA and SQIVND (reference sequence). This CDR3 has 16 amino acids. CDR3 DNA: TGTGCCAGTACTTACCGGTCGTCGAACTCTGGAAACACCATATATTTT. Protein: CASTYRSSNSGNTIYF.

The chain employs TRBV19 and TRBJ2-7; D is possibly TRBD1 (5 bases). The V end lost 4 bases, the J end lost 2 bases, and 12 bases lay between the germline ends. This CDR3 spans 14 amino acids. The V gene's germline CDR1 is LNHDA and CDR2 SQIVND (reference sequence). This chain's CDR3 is CASSTGLGPYEQYF. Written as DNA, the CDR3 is TGTGCCAGTAGTACAGGGCTGGGCCCCTACGAGCAGTACTTC. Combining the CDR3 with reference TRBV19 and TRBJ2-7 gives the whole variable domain DGGITQSPKYLFRKEGQNVTLSCEQNLNHDAMYWYRQDPGQGLRLIYYSQIVNDFQKGDIAEGYSVSREKKESFPLTVTSAQKNPTAFYLCASSTGLGPYEQYFGPGTRLTVT.

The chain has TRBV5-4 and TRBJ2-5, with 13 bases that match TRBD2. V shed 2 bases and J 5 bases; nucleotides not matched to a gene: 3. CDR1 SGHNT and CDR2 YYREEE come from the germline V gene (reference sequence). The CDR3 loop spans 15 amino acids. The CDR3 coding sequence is TGTGCCAGCAGCTTACAACTAGCGGGAGGGGAGACCCAGTACTTC. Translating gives CASSLQLAGGETQYF. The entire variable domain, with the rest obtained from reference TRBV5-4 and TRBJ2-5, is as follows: ETGVTQSPTHLIKTRGQQVTLRCSSQSGHNTVSWYQQALGQGPQFIFQYYREEENGRGNFPPRFSGLQFPNYSSELNVNALELDDSALYLCASSLQLAGGETQYFGPGTRLLVL.

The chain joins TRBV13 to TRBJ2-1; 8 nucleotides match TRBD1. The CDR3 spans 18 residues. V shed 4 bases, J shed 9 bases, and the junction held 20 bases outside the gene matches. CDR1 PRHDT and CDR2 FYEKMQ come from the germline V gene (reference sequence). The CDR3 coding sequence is TGTGCCAGCAGCTCATGGACAGGGAAGGCCGGAAGGGGGCCTGAGCAGTTCTTC. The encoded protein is CASSSWTGKAGRGPEQFF.

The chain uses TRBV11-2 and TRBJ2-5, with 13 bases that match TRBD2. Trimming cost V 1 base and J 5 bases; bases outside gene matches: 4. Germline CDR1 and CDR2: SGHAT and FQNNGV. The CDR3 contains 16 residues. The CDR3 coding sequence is TGTGCCAGCAGCTTAGGGACTAGCGGGAGAAGGGAGACCCAGTACTTC. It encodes CASSLGTSGRRETQYF.

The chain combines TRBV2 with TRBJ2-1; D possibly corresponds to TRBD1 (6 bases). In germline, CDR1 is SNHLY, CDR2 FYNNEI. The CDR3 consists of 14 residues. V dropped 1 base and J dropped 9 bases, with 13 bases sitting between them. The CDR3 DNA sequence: TGTGCCAGCAGTGAAGTTATAGGGGGAAGTGAGCAGTTCTTC. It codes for CASSEVIGGSEQFF.

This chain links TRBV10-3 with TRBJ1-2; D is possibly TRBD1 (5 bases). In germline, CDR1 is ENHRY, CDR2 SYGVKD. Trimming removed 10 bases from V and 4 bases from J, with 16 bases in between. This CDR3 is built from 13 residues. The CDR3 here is CATFDSFSYGYTF. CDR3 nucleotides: TGTGCCACCTTTGACAGTTTCTCCTATGGCTACACCTTC.

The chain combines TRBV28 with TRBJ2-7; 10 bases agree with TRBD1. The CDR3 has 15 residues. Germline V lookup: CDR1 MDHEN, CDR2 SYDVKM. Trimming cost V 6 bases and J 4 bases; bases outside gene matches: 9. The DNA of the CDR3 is TGTGCCAGCAGAGTCGGACAGGGGGGAAGGTACGAGCAGTACTTC. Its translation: CASRVGQGGRYEQYF.

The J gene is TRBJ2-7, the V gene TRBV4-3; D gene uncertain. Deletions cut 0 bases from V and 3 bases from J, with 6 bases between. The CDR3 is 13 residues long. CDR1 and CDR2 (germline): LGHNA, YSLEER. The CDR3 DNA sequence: TGCGCCAGCAGCCAAGACAGGCTCTACGAGCAGTACTTC. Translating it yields CASSQDRLYEQYF.

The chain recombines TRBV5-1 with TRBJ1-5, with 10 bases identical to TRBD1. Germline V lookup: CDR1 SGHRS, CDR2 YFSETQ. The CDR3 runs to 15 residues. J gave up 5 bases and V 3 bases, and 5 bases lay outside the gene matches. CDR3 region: CASSSGQGDDQPQHF. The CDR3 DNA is TGCGCCAGCAGCTCTGGACAGGGGGATGATCAGCCCCAGCATTTT.

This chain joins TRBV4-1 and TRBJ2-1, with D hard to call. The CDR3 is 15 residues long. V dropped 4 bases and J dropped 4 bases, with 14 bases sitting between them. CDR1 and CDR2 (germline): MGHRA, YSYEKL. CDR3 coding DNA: TGCGCCAGCAGCCTGCGGACCAATCCATACAATGAGCAGTTCTTC. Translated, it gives CASSLRTNPYNEQFF.

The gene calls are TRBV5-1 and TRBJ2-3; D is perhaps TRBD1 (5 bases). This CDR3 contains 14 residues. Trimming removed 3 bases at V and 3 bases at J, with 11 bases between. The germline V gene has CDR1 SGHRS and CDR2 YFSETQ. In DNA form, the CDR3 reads TGCGCCAGCAGCTCAGGCCAGGGAACAGATACGCAGTATTTT. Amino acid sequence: CASSSGQGTDTQYF.

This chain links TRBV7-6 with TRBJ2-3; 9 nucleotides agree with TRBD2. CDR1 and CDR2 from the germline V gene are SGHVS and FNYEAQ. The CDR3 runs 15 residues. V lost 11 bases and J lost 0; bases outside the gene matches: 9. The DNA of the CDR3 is TGTGCCTGTACGGCGGCGGGAGGGAGCACAGATACGCAGTATTTT. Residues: CACTAAGGSTDTQYF. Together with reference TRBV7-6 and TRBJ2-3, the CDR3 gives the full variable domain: GAGVSQSPRYKVTKRGQDVALRCDPISGHVSLYWYRQALGQGPEFLTYFNYEAQQDKSGLPNDRFSAERPEGSISTLTIQRTEQRDSAMYRCACTAAGGSTDTQYFGPGTRLTVL.

The CDR3 sequence is CASSLTSLNEQFF. The CDR3 nucleotides are TGTGCCAGCAGCTTGACTAGTCTCAATGAGCAGTTCTTC. The chain joins TRBV7-3 to TRBJ2-1, with D possibly being TRBD2 (6 bases). CDR3 size: 13 residues. Trimming took off 3 bases at V and 6 bases at J, with 9 bases between the two ends. Germline V CDR1 and CDR2: SGHTA, FQGTGA.

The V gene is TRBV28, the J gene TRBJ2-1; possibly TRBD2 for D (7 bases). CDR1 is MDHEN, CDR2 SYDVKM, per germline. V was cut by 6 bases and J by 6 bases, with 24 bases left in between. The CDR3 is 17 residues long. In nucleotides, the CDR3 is TGTGCCAGCAGCCAAGTCCCGTCGGGGGGCCGTTTCAATGAGCAGTTCTTC. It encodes CASSQVPSGGRFNEQFF.

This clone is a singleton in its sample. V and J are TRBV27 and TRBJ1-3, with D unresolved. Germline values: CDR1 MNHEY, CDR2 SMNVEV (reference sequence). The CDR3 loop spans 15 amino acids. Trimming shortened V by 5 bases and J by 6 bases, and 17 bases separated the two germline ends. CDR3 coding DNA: TGTGCCAGCAGTATCGGAGGGAATCAGTTAAACACCATATATTTT. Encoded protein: CASSIGGNQLNTIYF.

The CDR3 reads CASGTARNEKLFF. The CDR3 DNA sequence: TGTGCCAGCGGGACAGCACGGAATGAAAAACTGTTTTTT. The chain couples TRBV21-1 to TRBJ1-4; TRBD1 is taken as the D call from the table, unchecked against the DNA. TRBV21-1 is given as a pseudogene. This CDR3 is built from 13 residues.

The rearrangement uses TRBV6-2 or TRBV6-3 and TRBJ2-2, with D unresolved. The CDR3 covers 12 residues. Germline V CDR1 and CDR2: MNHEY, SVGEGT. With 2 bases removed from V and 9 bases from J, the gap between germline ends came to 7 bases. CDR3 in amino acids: CASSYKAWELFF. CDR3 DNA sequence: TGTGCCAGCAGTTACAAGGCCTGGGAGCTGTTTTTT.

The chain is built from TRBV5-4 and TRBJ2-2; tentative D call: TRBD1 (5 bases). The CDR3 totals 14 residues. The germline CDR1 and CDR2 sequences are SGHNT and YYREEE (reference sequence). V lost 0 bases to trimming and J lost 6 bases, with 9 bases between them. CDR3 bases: TGTGCCAGCAGCTTGGGGGGCACGGCCGGGGAGCTGTTTTTT. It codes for CASSLGGTAGELFF.

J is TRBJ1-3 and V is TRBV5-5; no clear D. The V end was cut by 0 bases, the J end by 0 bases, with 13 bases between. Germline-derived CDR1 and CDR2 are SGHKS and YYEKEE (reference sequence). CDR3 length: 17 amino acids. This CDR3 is CASSLVGADLSGNTIYF. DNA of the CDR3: TGTGCCAGCAGCTTGGTAGGTGCAGATCTCTCTGGAAACACCATATATTTT. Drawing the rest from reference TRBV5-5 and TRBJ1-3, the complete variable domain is DAGVTQSPTHLIKTRGQQVTLRCSPISGHKSVSWYQQVLGQGPQFIFQYYEKEERGRGNFPDRFSARQFPNYSSELNVNALLLGDSALYLCASSLVGADLSGNTIYFGEGSWLTVV.

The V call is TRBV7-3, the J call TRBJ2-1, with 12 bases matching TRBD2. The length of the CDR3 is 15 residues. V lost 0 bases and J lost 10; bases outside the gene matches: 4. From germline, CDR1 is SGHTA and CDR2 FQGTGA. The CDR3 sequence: CASSLTPSGRGEQFF. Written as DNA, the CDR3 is TGTGCCAGCAGCTTAACACCTAGCGGGAGGGGCGAGCAGTTCTTC.

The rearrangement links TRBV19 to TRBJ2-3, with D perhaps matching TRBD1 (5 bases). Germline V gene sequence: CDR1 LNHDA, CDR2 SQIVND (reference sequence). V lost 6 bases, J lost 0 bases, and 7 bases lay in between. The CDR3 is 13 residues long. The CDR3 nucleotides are TGTGCCAGTAGGCAGGGAAGCACAGATACGCAGTATTTT. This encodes CASRQGSTDTQYF.

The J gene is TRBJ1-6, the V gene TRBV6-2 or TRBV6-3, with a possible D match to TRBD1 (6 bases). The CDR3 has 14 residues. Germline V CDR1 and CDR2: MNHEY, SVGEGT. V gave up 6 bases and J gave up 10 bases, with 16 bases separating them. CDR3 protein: CASSVQGAQSPLHF. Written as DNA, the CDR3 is TGTGCCAGCAGCGTACAGGGAGCCCAATCACCCCTCCACTTT.

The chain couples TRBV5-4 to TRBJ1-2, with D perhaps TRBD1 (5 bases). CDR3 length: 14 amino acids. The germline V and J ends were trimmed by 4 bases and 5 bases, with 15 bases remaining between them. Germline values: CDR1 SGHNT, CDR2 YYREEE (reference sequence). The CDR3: CASSDETELYGYTF. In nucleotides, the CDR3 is TGTGCCAGCAGCGACGAGACAGAGTTATATGGCTACACCTTC.

The DNA for the CDR3 is TGTGCCAGCAGACTCCAGGGGGCAAGGACTGAAGCTTTCTTT. This gives the protein CASRLQGARTEAFF. This rearrangement joins TRBV27 to TRBJ1-1; TRBD1 agrees at 8 bases. With V trimmed by 6 bases and J by 5 bases, 8 bases remained unmatched. Germline CDR1 MNHEY, CDR2 SMNVEV (reference sequence). The length of the CDR3 is 14 residues.

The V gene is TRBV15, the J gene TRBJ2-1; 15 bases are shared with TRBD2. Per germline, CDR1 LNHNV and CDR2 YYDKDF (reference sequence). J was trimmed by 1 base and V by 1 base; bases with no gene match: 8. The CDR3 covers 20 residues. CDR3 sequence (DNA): TGTGCCACCAGCAGAGCCCCGGGACTAGCGGGAGGTGGGTCCTACAATGAGCAGTTCTTC. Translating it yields CATSRAPGLAGGGSYNEQFF.

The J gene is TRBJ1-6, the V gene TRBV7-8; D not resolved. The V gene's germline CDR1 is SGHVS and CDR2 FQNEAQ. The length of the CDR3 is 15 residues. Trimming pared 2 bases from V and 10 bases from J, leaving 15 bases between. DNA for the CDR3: TGTGCCAGCAGCTTACTTCTCAGGCTGGTCTCACCCCTCCACTTT. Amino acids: CASSLLLRLVSPLHF.

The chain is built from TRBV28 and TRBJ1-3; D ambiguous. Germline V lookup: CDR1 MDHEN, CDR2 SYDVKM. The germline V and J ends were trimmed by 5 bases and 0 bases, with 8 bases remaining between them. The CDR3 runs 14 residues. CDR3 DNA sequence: TGTGCCAGCAGTCGACGGAGCTCTGGAAACACCATATATTTT. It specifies CASSRRSSGNTIYF. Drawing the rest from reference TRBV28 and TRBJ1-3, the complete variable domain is DVKVTQSSRYLVKRTGEKVFLECVQDMDHENMFWYRQDPGLGLRLIYFSYDVKMKEKGDIPEGYSVSREKKERFSLILESASTNQTSMYLCASSRRSSGNTIYFGEGSWLTVV.

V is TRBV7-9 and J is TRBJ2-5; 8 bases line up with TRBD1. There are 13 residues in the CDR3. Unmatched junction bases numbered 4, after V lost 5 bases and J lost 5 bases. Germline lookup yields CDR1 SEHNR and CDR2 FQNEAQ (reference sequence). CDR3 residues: CASSETGGETQYF. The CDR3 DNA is TGTGCCAGCAGCGAAACAGGGGGTGAGACCCAGTACTTC.

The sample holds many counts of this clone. The CDR3, as DNA: TGTGCCAGTACTTCGATATGGACCTCAAACGGGGAGCTGTTTTTT. Translating gives CASTSIWTSNGELFF. The chain has TRBV19 and TRBJ2-2, with D unresolved. The CDR3 length is 15 residues. Germline V gene sequence: CDR1 LNHDA, CDR2 SQIVND (reference sequence). V lost 7 bases, J lost 7 bases, and 19 bases lay in between.

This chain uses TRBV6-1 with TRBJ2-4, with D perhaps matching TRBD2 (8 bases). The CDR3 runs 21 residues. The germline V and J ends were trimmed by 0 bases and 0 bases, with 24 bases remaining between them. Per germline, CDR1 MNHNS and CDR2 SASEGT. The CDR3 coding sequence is TGTGCCAGCAGTGAAGCGTCCCGGGGGGGACAGTTTTTAATAGCCAAAAACATTCAGTACTTC. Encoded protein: CASSEASRGGQFLIAKNIQYF.